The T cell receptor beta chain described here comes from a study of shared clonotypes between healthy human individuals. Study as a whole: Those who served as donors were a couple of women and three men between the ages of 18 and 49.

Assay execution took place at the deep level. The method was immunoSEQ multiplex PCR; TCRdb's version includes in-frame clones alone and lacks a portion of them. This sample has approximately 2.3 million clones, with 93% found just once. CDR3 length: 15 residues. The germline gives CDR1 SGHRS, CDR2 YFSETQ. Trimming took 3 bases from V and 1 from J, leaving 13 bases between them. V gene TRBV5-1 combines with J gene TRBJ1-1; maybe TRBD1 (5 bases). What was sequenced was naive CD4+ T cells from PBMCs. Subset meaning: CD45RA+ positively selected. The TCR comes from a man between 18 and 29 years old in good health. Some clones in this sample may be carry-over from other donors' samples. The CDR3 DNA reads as TGCGCCAGCAGCTCCGACAGTTGGGCGAACACTGAAGCTTTCTTT. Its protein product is CASSSDSWANTEAFF. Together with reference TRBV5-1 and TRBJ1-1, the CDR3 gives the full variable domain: KAGVTQTPRYLIKTRGQQVTLSCSPISGHRSVSWYQQTPGQGLQFLFEYFSETQRNKGNFPGRFSGRQFSNSRSEMNVSTLELGDSALYLCASSSDSWANTEAFFGQGTRLTVV.